These T cell receptor beta chains were read from a single sample in a study of T cell responses to AZD1222 COVID-19 vaccine. Assay used: immunoSEQ multiplex PCR; TCRdb lists only in-frame clones, some missing. This sample yields about 180,000 clones, of which about nine tenths are seen a single time; around 4.5% belongs to the top ten. The sequencing here drew on peripheral blood, taken 28 days after the second dose of the MenACWY control vaccine. These receptors came from an adult who received the MenACWY meningococcal vaccine as a control. CDR3s leave out the opening cysteine and the closing phenylalanine or tryptophan. The order of the fields is J gene, D gene, V gene, CDR3 protein. The D gene is left open where the match is weak.

J gene: TRBJ2-1
D gene: .
V gene: TRBV11-3
CDR3 protein: ASSTPQGGNEQF

J gene: TRBJ2-3
D gene: .
V gene: TRBV7-2
CDR3 protein: ASSLGGFTDTQY

J gene: TRBJ2-1
D gene: .
V gene: TRBV7-2
CDR3 protein: ASSGDTLLVSEQF

J gene: TRBJ1-6
D gene: .
V gene: TRBV7-8
CDR3 protein: ASSLGSYNSPLH

J gene: TRBJ1-2
D gene: .
V gene: TRBV28
CDR3 protein: ASSLQGKVGYT

J gene: TRBJ1-1
D gene: TRBD1
V gene: TRBV18
CDR3 protein: ASSPAETGATEAF

J gene: TRBJ1-2
D gene: .
V gene: TRBV28
CDR3 protein: ASSWGFEGNGWGYT

J gene: TRBJ2-7
D gene: TRBD1
V gene: TRBV15
CDR3 protein: ATSRGPDRGFEQY

J gene: TRBJ1-1
D gene: .
V gene: TRBV6-2/TRBV6-3
CDR3 protein: ASSLSARQGGNTEAF

J gene: TRBJ2-5
D gene: .
V gene: TRBV2
CDR3 protein: ASSLGTQY